The 10 T cell receptor beta chains in this list originate from one sample, sequenced in a study of cytomegalovirus exposure and HLA in healthy donors. PCR was performed using 60 Vbeta and 13 Jbeta primers. Generated by immunoSEQ multiplex PCR, the TCRdb table keeps only in-frame clones and is missing some. The repertoire consists of 150,000 to 200,000 clones, with 70% to 80% occurring once and the leading ten covering 13% to 15%. The source material was PBMCs. The receptors shown here come from a woman under 40 in good health and CMV-seropositive.

This clone was seen a single time. The V call is TRBV18, the J call TRBJ2-5; no reliable D call. The CDR3 totals 13 residues. Trimming pared 3 bases from V and 5 bases from J, leaving 10 bases between. CDR1 is KGHSH, CDR2 LQKENI, per germline. CDR3 DNA sequence: TGTGCCAGCTCACCTTCCGTAGAGGAGACCCAGTACTTC. It translates to CASSPSVEETQYF.

The chain links TRBV19 to TRBJ1-3; D is undetermined. In germline, CDR1 is LNHDA, CDR2 SQIVND (reference sequence). The V end lost 6 bases, the J end lost 4 bases, and 16 bases lay between the germline ends. This CDR3 contains 15 residues. CDR3 sequence (DNA): TGTGCCAGTAGCTTAAGCTTGGTGGTCGGAAACACCATATATTTT. It translates to CASSLSLVVGNTIYF.

The J gene is TRBJ1-3, the V gene TRBV5-1; perhaps TRBD1 as D (6 bases). V was clipped by 4 bases and J by 11 bases, with 19 bases between them. Germline CDR1 is SGHRS and CDR2 is YFSETQ. CDR3 length: 14 amino acids. The CDR3 coding sequence is TGCGCCAGCAGCGGGGGCGCCCGGCCGGATGCCATATATTTT. Its protein is CASSGGARPDAIYF.

V gene TRBV11-3 combines with J gene TRBJ2-3; a possible D gene is TRBD1 (6 bases). The V gene's germline CDR1 is SGHNT and CDR2 YENEEA. The CDR3 is 17 amino acids. V dropped 2 bases and J dropped 3 bases, with 18 bases sitting between them. CDR3 sequence reads: CASSLPTQEGVTDTQYF. DNA for the CDR3: TGTGCCAGCAGCTTACCGACCCAAGAGGGGGTGACAGATACGCAGTATTTT.

This clone was seen only a few times. The chain uses TRBV5-6 and TRBJ1-5; a weak D match, TRBD1 (6 bases). The V and J ends lost 4 bases and 7 bases respectively, with 15 bases between them. This CDR3 comprises 14 residues. In germline, CDR1 is SGHDT, CDR2 YYEEEE. The CDR3 nucleotides are TGTGCCAGCAGCCACTACAGGGCTCGGCAGCCCCAGCATTTT. Translated, it gives CASSHYRARQPQHF.

This chain connects TRBV29-1 to TRBJ2-7, with unresolved D. Germline V lookup: CDR1 SQVTM, CDR2 ANQGSEA. The CDR3 sequence is 13 residues long. V lost 4 bases, J lost 1 base, and 11 bases lay in between. In DNA, the CDR3 is TGCAGCGTTGTACCTAGAAGGTCCTACGAGCAGTACTTC. This translates into CSVVPRRSYEQYF.

V gene TRBV28 combines with J gene TRBJ2-3; D might be TRBD1 (5 bases). The V end was cut by 11 bases, the J end by 2 bases, with 17 bases between. The CDR3 is 14 residues long. The V gene's germline CDR1 is MDHEN and CDR2 SYDVKM. The CDR3 DNA reads as TGTGCCCTAAACGCAGGGCCAGACACAGATACGCAGTATTTT. This gives the protein CALNAGPDTDTQYF.

The rearrangement links TRBV11-3 to TRBJ2-1, with 8 bases that match TRBD2. This CDR3 is built from 14 residues. Per the germline V gene, CDR1 is SGHNT and CDR2 is YENEEA. V was clipped by 1 base and J by 12 bases; unmatched bases: 8. DNA of the CDR3: TGTGCCAGCAGCTTAGCGGGAGGGCCGGGGAGGCAGTTCTTC. This codes for CASSLAGGPGRQFF. Full variable domain (remainder filled in from reference TRBV11-3 and TRBJ2-1): EAGVVQSPRYKIIEKKQPVAFWCNPISGHNTLYWYLQNLGQGPELLIRYENEEAVDDSQLPKDRFSAERLKGVDSTLKIQPAELGDSAVYLCASSLAGGPGRQFFGPGTRLTVL.

This clone was seen only once. The rearrangement joins TRBV5-1 to TRBJ2-3; 10 bases match TRBD2. The V segment lost 4 bases and the J segment 6 bases; nucleotides outside the gene matches: 11. Germline V CDR1 and CDR2: SGHRS, YFSETQ. CDR3 length: 16 residues. CDR3 sequence (DNA): TGCGCCAGCAGCCGCGACGCCACTAGCGGGATGGATACGCAGTATTTT. It is translated as CASSRDATSGMDTQYF. Supplemented by reference TRBV5-1 and TRBJ2-3, the full variable domain reads KAGVTQTPRYLIKTRGQQVTLSCSPISGHRSVSWYQQTPGQGLQFLFEYFSETQRNKGNFPGRFSGRQFSNSRSEMNVSTLELGDSALYLCASSRDATSGMDTQYFGPGTRLTVL.

The chain uses TRBV15 and TRBJ2-7; no clear D. V was pared by 0 bases and J by 3 bases, with 12 bases between. Germline loops: CDR1 LNHNV, CDR2 YYDKDF (reference sequence). The CDR3 totals 15 residues. The CDR3 reads CATSREIVADYEQYF. The CDR3 nucleotides are TGTGCCACCAGCAGAGAAATAGTTGCGGACTACGAGCAGTACTTC.